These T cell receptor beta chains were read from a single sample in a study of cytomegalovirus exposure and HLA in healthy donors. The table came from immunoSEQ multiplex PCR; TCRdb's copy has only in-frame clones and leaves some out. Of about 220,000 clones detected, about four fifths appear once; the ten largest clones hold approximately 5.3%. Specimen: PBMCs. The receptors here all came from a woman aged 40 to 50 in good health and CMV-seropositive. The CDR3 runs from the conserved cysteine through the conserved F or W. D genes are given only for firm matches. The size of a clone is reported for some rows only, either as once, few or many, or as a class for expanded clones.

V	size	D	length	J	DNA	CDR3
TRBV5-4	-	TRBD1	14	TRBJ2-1	TGTGCCAGCTCTGGGACAGGGGGGTACAATGAGCAGTTCTTC	CASSGTGGYNEQFF
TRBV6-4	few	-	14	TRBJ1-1	TGTGCCAGCAGTGAGGAACACCAAGCGACTGAAGCTTTCTTT	CASSEEHQATEAFF
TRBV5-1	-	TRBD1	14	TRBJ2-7	TGCGCCAGCAGCTTGACAGGGGGAATCTACGAGCAGTACTTC	CASSLTGGIYEQYF
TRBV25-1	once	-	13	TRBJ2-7	TGTGCCAGCAGTGTAGGCAGCGGGTACGAGCAGTACTTC	CASSVGSGYEQYF
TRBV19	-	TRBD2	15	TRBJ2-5	TGTGCCAGTAGTACTAGCGGAGGGGTTCGAGAGACCCAGTACTTC	CASSTSGGVRETQYF
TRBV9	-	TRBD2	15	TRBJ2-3	TGTGCCAGCAGCCGACTAGCGGGGGTGTCAGATACGCAGTATTTT	CASSRLAGVSDTQYF
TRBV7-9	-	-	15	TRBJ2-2	TGTGCCAGCAGCTTAGTCAGTGCGAACACCGGGGAGCTGTTTTTT	CASSLVSANTGELFF
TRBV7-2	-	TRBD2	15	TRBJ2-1	TGTGCCAGCAGCTTAGTATCTAGCGGGGACAATGAGCAGTTCTTC	CASSLVSSGDNEQFF
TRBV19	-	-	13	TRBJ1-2	TGTGCCAGTAGTAACCGGGAGCCATATGGCTACACCTTC	CASSNREPYGYTF
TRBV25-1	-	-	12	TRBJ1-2	TGTGCCAGCAGTACACAGGGACAAGGCTACACCTTC	CASSTQGQGYTF
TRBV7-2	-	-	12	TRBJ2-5	TGTGCCAGCAGCCCAGGAAGGGAGACCCAGTACTTC	CASSPGRETQYF
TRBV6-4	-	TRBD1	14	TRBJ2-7	TGTGCCAGCATGAGGGACAGGGTAATCGACGAGCAGTACTTC	CASMRDRVIDEQYF
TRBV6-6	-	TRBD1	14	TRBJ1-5	TGTGCCAGCAGAGAGGGACAGATAGCTCAGCCCCAGCATTTT	CASREGQIAQPQHF
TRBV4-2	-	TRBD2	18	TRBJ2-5	TGTGCCAGCAGCCAAGATCGGGCTAGCGGGGTCAGCCAAGAGACCCAGTACTTC	CASSQDRASGVSQETQYF
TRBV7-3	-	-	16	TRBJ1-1	TGTGCCAGCAGCCCGACAGGACCCCCGTTGAACACTGAAGCTTTCTTT	CASSPTGPPLNTEAFF
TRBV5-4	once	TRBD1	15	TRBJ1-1	TGTGCCAGCAGCTTGGAGGACAGGGCGAGCGCTGAAGCTTTCTTT	CASSLEDRASAEAFF
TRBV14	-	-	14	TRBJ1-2	TGTGCCAGCAGCCAAGGGGGCATGGGCTATGGCTACACCTTC	CASSQGGMGYGYTF
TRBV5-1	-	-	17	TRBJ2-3	TGCGCCAGCAGCTTGACAGGGAGCATGGCTAGCACAGATACGCAGTATTTT	CASSLTGSMASTDTQYF
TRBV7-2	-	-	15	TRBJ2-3	TGTGCCAGCAGCTTAGGATCCTCAAGCGGAGATACGCAGTATTTT	CASSLGSSSGDTQYF
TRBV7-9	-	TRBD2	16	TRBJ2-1	TGTTCCAGCCGTCTTAGCGGGGCGAGCTCCTACAATGAGCAGTTCTTC	CSSRLSGASSYNEQFF
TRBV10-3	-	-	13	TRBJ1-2	TGTGCCATCAGTTCCGGTAATAACTATGGCTACACCTTC	CAISSGNNYGYTF
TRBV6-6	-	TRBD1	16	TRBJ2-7	TGTGCCAGCAGTTCTGTCCGGGACAGCAGCTCCTACGAGCAGTACTTC	CASSSVRDSSSYEQYF
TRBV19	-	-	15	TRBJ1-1	TGTGCCAGTAGTAGGGTACAGAGCATGAACACTGAAGCTTTCTTT	CASSRVQSMNTEAFF
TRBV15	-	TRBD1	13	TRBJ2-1	TGTGCCACCAGCAGACAGGGGGCAAATGAGCAGTTCTTC	CATSRQGANEQFF
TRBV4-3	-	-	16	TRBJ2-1	TGCGCCAGCAGCCAAGAACTCCCGGACAGCTACAATGAGCAGTTCTTC	CASSQELPDSYNEQFF
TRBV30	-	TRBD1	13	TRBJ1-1	TGTGCCTGGACGATCTCGGGACAGGGCAAAGCTTTCTTT	CAWTISGQGKAFF
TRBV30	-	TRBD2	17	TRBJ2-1	TGTGCCTGGAGCCTAGCGGGAGACACCGGGTCCTACAATGAGCAGTTCTTC	CAWSLAGDTGSYNEQFF
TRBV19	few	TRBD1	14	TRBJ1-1	TGTGCCAGTAGTATCGGAGACAGGGGATTTGCGGCTTTCTTT	CASSIGDRGFAAFF
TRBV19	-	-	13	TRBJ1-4	TGTGCCACTTCTTGGACATCATGGGAAAAACTGTTTTTT	CATSWTSWEKLFF
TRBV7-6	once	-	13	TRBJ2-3	TGTGCCAGCAGCTTAGGGCGGACAGATACGCAGTATTTT	CASSLGRTDTQYF
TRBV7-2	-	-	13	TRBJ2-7	TGTGCCAGCAGCTCTCCAGGGCCCTACGAGCAGTACTTC	CASSSPGPYEQYF
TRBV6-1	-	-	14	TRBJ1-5	TGTGCCAGCAGTGAAGGACCCTCGGGTCAGCCCCAGCATTTT	CASSEGPSGQPQHF
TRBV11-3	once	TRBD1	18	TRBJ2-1	TGTGCCAGCAGCTTACGCAGGGGGCAAGGGACCTCATACAATGAGCAGTTCTTC	CASSLRRGQGTSYNEQFF
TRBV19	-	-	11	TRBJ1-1	TGTGCCAGTAGTTACTTTGCTGAAGCTTTCTTT	CASSYFAEAFF
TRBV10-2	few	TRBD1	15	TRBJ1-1	TGCGCCAGCGGGGACAGGGATCCGGTGATCCCTGAAGCTTTCTTT	CASGDRDPVIPEAFF
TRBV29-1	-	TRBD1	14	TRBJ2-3	TGCAGCGTTGCACGGCAGGGGGGCACAGATACGCAGTATTTT	CSVARQGGTDTQYF
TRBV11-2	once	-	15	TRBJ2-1	TGTGCCAGCAGCTTAGTCGGGGGTGATCACGGGGAGCAGTTCTTC	CASSLVGGDHGEQFF
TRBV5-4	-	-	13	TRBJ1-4	TGTGCCAGCCACCGCTCCGGGACAGAAAAACTGTTTTTT	CASHRSGTEKLFF
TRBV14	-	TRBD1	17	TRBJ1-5	TGTGCCAGCAGCCAAGAAGGGGACAGGGAGACCATTCAGCCCCAGCATTTT	CASSQEGDRETIQPQHF
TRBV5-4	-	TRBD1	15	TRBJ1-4	TGTGCCAGCAGCGTACTGACAGGGGGTGGGGAAAAACTGTTTTTT	CASSVLTGGGEKLFF
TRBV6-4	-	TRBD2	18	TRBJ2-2	TGTGCCAGCAGTGAAGGCTTCAGGGCGGGAGGTCTCACCGGGGAGCTGTTTTTT	CASSEGFRAGGLTGELFF
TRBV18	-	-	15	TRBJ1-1	TGTGCCAGCTCACCACCGACTCGGGAGAACACTGAAGCTTTCTTT	CASSPPTRENTEAFF
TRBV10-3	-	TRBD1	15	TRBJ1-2	TGTGCCATCAGTGACTCTAGGACAGGCGGACATGGCTACACCTTC	CAISDSRTGGHGYTF
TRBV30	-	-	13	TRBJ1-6	TGTGCCTGGACCAGAGGGGGTCACTCACCCCTCCACTTT	CAWTRGGHSPLHF
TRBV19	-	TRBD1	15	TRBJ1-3	TGTGCCAGTAGCGCCGGGACAGGGCCTGGAAACACCATATATTTT	CASSAGTGPGNTIYF
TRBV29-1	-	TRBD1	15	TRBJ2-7	TGCAGCGTTGAACGCGGACAGGGTCTCTCCTACGAGCAGTACTTC	CSVERGQGLSYEQYF
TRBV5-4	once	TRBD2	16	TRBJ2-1	TGTGCCAGCAGCTCACCCGGACTAGCGGAGGAAAATGAGCAGTTCTTC	CASSSPGLAEENEQFF
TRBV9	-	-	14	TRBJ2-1	TGTGCCAGCAGCGGTACTGCTAGCGTGGGCGAGCAGTTCTTC	CASSGTASVGEQFF
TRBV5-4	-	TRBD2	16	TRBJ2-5	TGTGCCAGCAGCACCCCCCTGACGGGGGAGGGCGAGACCCAGTACTTC	CASSTPLTGEGETQYF
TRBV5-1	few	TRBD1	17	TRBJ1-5	TGCGCCAGCAGCTTGAACCCACAGGGGGCTGGCAATCAGCCCCAGCATTTT	CASSLNPQGAGNQPQHF
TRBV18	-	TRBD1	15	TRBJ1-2	TGTGCCAGCTCACCAGGACAGGGGTTATGGTATGGCTACACCTTC	CASSPGQGLWYGYTF
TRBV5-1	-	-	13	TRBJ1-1	TGCGCCAGCAGCTTGATGACAGCCACTGAAGCTTTCTTT	CASSLMTATEAFF
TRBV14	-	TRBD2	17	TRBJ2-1	TGTGCCAGCAGCCCCCCTCGGGGGAGGGCCTATCACAATGAGCAGTTCTTC	CASSPPRGRAYHNEQFF
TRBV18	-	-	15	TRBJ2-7	TGTGCCAGCTCACCAGTCAGGGCGAGCTCCTACGAGCAGTACTTC	CASSPVRASSYEQYF
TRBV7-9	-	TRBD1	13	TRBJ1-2	TGTGCCAGCAGCCAGAACAGGGGGGATGGCTACACCTTC	CASSQNRGDGYTF
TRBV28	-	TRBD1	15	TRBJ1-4	TGTGCCAGCAGTGGTACAGGGGCAACTAATGAAAAACTGTTTTTT	CASSGTGATNEKLFF
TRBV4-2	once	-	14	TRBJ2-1	TGTGCCAGCAGCCAGACCTTACTAGTAGATGAGCAGTTCTTC	CASSQTLLVDEQFF
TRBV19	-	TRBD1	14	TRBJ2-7	TGTGCCAGTAGTAGAGGGACAGTAACCTACGAGCAGTACTTC	CASSRGTVTYEQYF
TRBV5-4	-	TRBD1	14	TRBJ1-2	TGTGCCAGCAGGAAACAGGGGGGAGTCAATGGCTACACCTTC	CASRKQGGVNGYTF